This T cell receptor (beta chain) emerged from a study of shared clonotypes between healthy human individuals (dated by TCRdb to about 2020). For the wider study: The cohort comprised a couple of women and a few men aged 18 to 49 years. Per donor, three plates each were used for CD4 naive and CD4 memory, two for CD8 naive, and one for CD8 memory. The study deeply sequenced blood TCR repertoires of five healthy adults to estimate repertoire size and the extent of clonotype sharing between individuals. To increase sequencing depth and limit assay-specific biases, different laboratories used diverse techniques to prepare libraries and sequence TCR repertoires. Each donor's leukapheresis produced roughly between about 0.9 and 9.5 billion PBMCs. General findings and caveats noted by the study authors: Sampling was restricted to blood, and TCR repertoires in tissue are likely to differ from TCR repertoires in blood. Naive subsets generally had larger estimated clonotype richness than memory subsets did. Pairwise subsampling indicated that sequencing depth was expected to affect the degree of clonotype sharing among donors. Compared with non-shared clonotypes, the clonotypes found in all four sorted-subset donors had higher generation probabilities. The small number of donors limited the genetic and exposure-history diversity represented. Even with the large sequencing depth, rarefaction of the sorted-subset datasets indicated that sequencing was incomplete. Across a few donors, roughly 5.1% of naive CD4, over 3% of naive CD8, approximately 2.5% of memory CD4, and 0.3% to 0.45% of memory CD8 clonotypes were shared.

As concerns this clone: Its antigen target is currently unknown. No much larger clonotype is one base removed from it; base qualities were not supplied.

Using the deep immunoSEQ assay, TCR CDR3 regions were amplified from genomic DNA by multiplex PCR. For each cell subset, the extracted genomic DNA was distributed evenly across all wells of several immunoSEQ 96-well plates, and each plate served as one replicate. For sorted subsets, each replicate PCR was loaded with about 200 ng genomic DNA, equivalent to approximately 27,000 T cell genomes. Purified libraries were measured with a Qubit 3.0 fluorometer, size-checked on a Bioanalyzer 2100, and measured again with the KAPA Library Quantification kit. Every immunoSEQ 96-well plate was sequenced on a dedicated single-read 150-cycle Illumina NextSeq 550 flow cell. In the paper's pipeline: Because the immunoSEQ output held only junctional sequences and lacked quality scores, the filtering could not match the filtering applied to full-length reads. To assign V/J genes and CDR3, sequences were annotated against IMGT germline references using PyIR, a Python wrapper for IgBLAST v1.9. Reads were filtered out if the reads had weak V/J assignments (E-value above 1e-6), no CDR3, stop codons, out-of-frame junctions, or ambiguous translated residues. V3J clonotypes were defined as sequences sharing an identical inferred V gene, J gene, and CDR3 amino acid sequence. Percentage overlap between repertoires was computed as shared unique clonotypes divided by the size of the smaller repertoire. Richness of each repertoire was evaluated using RTK rarefaction, the Chao1 estimator, and Recon v2.1 estimates of unobserved clonotypes. Generation probabilities were computed with OLGA for all TCRbeta clonotypes obtained by the gDNA method from several donors. The table was pulled from immuneACCESS by TCRdb, which kept in-frame rearrangements only. Such tables lose some clones; where checked, under half of the loss comes from unresolved V genes, and the rest has no known cause. The DNA was the basis for D and trimming; V, J and clone size are from that table. The sample table records hundreds of thousands of clones; 74% of these occur just once. Of the sample, over 1.5% falls within the top ten clones.

The V end loses 7 bases and the J end loses 1 base, and a stretch of 13 bases separates them. From its cysteine to its phenylalanine, the CDR3 spans 15 amino acids. Left in the record is the CDR3 DNA by itself, 45 bases read in frame from the first base. The germline V gene (reference sequence) specifies LNHDA as CDR1 and SQIVND as CDR2. The donors were healthy, HIV-negative adults who had no recently reported acute infections or vaccinations. Every donor was a Caucasian adult residing in Nashville, Tennessee, USA. CD4+ T cells were enriched by magnetic negative selection; naive cells were then positively selected on CD45RA, and the negative fraction formed the memory subset. Blood was collected by leukapheresis, and PBMCs were isolated by Ficoll-Histopaque density gradient centrifugation and then cryopreserved in liquid nitrogen vapor phase. Analytical flow cytometry was used to check the purity and quantity of each magnetically sorted T cell population. From each sorted fraction, genomic DNA was isolated and quantified by UV absorbance on a Nanodrop 2000c.

This receptor was obtained from a woman younger than 45 in good health. The source material was memory CD4+ T cells sorted from blood. The cell subset or site label of this sample denotes: CD45RA-negative fraction. The V and J segments used are TRBV19 and TRBJ2-2, with the D gene uncertain. The CDR3 region: CASTRAFRNTGELFF. The DNA sequence is as follows: TGTGCCAGTACTCGGGCATTCCGGAACACCGGGGAGCTGTTTTTT.